This T cell receptor beta chain stems from a study of response to subunit inactivated influenza vaccine. CDR1 is DFQATT and CDR2 is SNEGSKA in the germline V gene (reference sequence). V was clipped by 6 bases and J by 4 bases; unmatched bases: 16. The length of the CDR3 is 17 residues. TCRdb re-called the RT-PCR reads with MiXCR, one entry per CDR3 protein. The sample lists 450,000 to 600,000 distinct CDR3 sequences, 7.6% occurring once. Notes on the study in general: Authors proposed each seasonal influenza vaccination draws in few new T cells.

This clonotype was counted at least ten times. Its antigen is currently unknown. The sample was PBMCs from blood, taken around 25 months after vaccination. The V gene is TRBV20-1, the J gene TRBJ2-1; 9 nucleotides line up with TRBD1. The TCR comes from a man aged 50 to 75 who received an inactivated influenza vaccine. For the CDR3, the DNA is TGCAGTGCCACCCGTCGGGGACAGGGAGGGGGTTACAATGAGCAGTTCTTC. Amino acid sequence: CSATRRGQGGGYNEQFF.